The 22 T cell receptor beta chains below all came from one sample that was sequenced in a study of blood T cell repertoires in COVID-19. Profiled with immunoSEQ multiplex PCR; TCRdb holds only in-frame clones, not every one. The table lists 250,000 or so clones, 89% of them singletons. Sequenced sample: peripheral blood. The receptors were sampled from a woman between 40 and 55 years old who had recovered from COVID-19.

CDR3 in DNA: TGTGCCATCTCAGGGGGCGCCTTGGCTAGCGCCTACAATGAGCAGTTCTTC. It codes for CAISGGALASAYNEQFF. The chain employs TRBV10-3 and TRBJ2-1, with 8 bases identical to TRBD1. V lost 8 bases, J lost 2 bases, and 14 bases stayed unmatched. Germline V gene data show CDR1 as ENHRY and CDR2 as SYGVKD. CDR3 size: 17 residues.

Here the CDR3 reads CASSHQGGRGNYGYTF. The CDR3 nucleotides read TGTGCCAGCAGCCATCAAGGGGGAAGGGGCAACTATGGCTACACCTTC. The chain recombines TRBV3-1 (or the pseudogene TRBV3-2) with TRBJ1-2, with D possibly being TRBD1 (6 bases). CDR3 length equals 16 residues. Trimming shortened V by 3 bases and J by 2 bases, and 16 bases separated the two germline ends. The germline V gene encodes CDR1 LGHDT and CDR2 YNNKEL (reference sequence).

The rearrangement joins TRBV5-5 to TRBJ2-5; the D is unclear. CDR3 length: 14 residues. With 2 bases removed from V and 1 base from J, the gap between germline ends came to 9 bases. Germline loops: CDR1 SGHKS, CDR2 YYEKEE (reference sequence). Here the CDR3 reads CASSLGWAQETQYF. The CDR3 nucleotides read TGTGCCAGCAGCTTAGGTTGGGCCCAAGAGACCCAGTACTTC. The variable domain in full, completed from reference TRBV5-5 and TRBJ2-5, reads DAGVTQSPTHLIKTRGQQVTLRCSPISGHKSVSWYQQVLGQGPQFIFQYYEKEERGRGNFPDRFSARQFPNYSSELNVNALLLGDSALYLCASSLGWAQETQYFGPGTRLLVL.

This chain's CDR3 is CASSEIQGSGELFF. DNA of the CDR3: TGTGCCAGCAGTGAAATACAGGGCTCCGGGGAGCTGTTTTTT. The chain uses TRBV2 and TRBJ2-2; D may be TRBD1 (6 bases). Between the trimmed V and J ends, which lost 2 bases and 6 bases, there was a span of 10 bases. Looked up from germline, CDR1 is SNHLY and CDR2 is FYNNEI. CDR3 length equals 14 residues.

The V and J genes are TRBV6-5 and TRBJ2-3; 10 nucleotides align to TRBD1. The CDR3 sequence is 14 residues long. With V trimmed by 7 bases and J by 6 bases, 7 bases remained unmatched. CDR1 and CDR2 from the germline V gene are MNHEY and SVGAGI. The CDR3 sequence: CASIPGQGSDTQYF. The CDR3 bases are TGTGCCAGCATCCCGGGACAGGGGTCGGATACGCAGTATTTT.

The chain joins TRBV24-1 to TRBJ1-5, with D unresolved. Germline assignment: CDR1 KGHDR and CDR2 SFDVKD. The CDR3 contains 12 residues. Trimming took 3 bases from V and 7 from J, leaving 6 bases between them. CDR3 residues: CATSDVEQPQHF. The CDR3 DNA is TGTGCCACCAGTGATGTAGAGCAGCCCCAGCATTTT.

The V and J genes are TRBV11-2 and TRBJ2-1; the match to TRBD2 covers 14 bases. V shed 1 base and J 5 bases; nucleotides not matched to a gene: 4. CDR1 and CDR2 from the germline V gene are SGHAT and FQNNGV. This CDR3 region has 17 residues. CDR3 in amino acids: CASSLAPGLAGDNEQFF. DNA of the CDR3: TGTGCCAGCAGCTTAGCTCCGGGACTAGCGGGAGACAATGAGCAGTTCTTC.

The DNA for the CDR3 is TGTGCCAGCAGCTTAGAAGGAGGGGCTGAAGCTTTCTTT. Translating it yields CASSLEGGAEAFF. The V gene is TRBV7-2, the J gene TRBJ1-1; D might be TRBD1 (5 bases). In germline, CDR1 is SGHTA, CDR2 FQGNSA. Trimming removed 1 base at V and 6 bases at J, with 9 bases between. This CDR3 spans 13 amino acids.

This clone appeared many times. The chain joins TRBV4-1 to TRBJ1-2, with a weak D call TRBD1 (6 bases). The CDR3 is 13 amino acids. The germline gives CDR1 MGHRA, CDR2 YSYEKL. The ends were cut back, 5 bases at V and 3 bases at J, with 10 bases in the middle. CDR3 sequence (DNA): TGCGCCAGCAGCTACAGGGAGTACTATGGCTACACCTTC. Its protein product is CASSYREYYGYTF.

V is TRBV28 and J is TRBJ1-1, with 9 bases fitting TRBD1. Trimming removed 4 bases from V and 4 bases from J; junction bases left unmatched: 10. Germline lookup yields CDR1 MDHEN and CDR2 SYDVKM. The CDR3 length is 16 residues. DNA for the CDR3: TGTGCCAGCAGTTCCCGGACAGGGGACCCGGCCACTGAAGCTTTCTTT. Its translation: CASSSRTGDPATEAFF.

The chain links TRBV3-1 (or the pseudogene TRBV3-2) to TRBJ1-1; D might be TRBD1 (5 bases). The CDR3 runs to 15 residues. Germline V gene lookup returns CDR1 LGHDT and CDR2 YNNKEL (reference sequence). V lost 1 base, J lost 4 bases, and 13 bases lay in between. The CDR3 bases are TGTGCCAGCAGCCAAGTACCAGGGTCACTCACTGAAGCTTTCTTT. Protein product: CASSQVPGSLTEAFF.

The CDR3 here is CASSVAQGYGGELFF. CDR3 sequence (DNA): TGTGCCAGCAGCGTGGCCCAGGGGTATGGCGGGGAGCTGTTTTTT. The chain uses TRBV9 and TRBJ2-2; possibly TRBD1 for D (6 bases). Trimming removed 2 bases from V and 7 bases from J, with 15 bases in between. The germline CDR1 and CDR2 sequences are SGDLS and YYNGEE. This CDR3 has 15 residues.

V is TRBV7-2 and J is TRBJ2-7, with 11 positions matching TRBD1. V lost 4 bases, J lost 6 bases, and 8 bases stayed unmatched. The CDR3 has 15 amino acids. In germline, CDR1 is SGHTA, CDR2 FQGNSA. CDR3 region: CASSSQPGTGGEQYV. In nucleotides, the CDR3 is TGTGCCAGCAGCTCCCAGCCCGGGACAGGGGGCGAGCAGTACGTC.

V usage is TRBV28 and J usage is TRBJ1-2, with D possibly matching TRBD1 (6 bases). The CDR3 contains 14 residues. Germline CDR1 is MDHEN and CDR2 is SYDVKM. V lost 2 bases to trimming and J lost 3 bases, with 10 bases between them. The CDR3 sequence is CASSLQGRHYGYTF. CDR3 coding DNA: TGTGCCAGCAGTTTACAGGGGCGCCACTATGGCTACACCTTC.

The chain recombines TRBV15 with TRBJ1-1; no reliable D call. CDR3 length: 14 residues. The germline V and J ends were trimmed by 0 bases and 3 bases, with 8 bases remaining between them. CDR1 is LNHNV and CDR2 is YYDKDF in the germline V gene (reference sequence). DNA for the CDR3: TGTGCCACCAGCAGAGAACGGGGTGACACTGAAGCTTTCTTT. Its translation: CATSRERGDTEAFF. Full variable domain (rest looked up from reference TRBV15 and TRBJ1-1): DAMVIQNPRYQVTQFGKPVTLSCSQTLNHNVMYWYQQKSSQAPKLLFHYYDKDFNNEADTPDNFQSRRPNTSFCFLDIRSPGLGDTAMYLCATSRERGDTEAFFGQGTRLTVV.

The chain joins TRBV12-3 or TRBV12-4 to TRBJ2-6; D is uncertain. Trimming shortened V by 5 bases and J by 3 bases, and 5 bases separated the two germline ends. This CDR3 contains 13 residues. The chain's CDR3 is CASSDSGANVLTF. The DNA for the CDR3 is TGTGCCAGCAGTGATAGTGGGGCCAACGTCCTGACTTTC.

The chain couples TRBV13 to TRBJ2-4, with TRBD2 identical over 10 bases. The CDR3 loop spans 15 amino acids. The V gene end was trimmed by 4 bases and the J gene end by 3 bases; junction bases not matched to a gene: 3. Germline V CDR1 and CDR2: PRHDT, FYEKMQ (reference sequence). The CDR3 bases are TGTGCCAGCAGCTCCGAGCGGGGGGGCAAAAACATTCAGTACTTC. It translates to CASSSERGGKNIQYF.

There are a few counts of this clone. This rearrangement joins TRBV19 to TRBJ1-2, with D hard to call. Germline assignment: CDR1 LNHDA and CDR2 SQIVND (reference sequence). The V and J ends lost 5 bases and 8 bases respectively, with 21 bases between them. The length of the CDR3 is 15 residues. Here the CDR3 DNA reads TGTGCCAGTAGTCCAGGATTTCGAGGGATGAGAGGCTACACCTTC. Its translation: CASSPGFRGMRGYTF.

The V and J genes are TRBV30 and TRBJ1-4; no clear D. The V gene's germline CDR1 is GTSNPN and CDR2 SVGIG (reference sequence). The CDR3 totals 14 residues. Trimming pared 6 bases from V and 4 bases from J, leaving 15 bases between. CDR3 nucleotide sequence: TGTGCCTGCCAACACAGACGACATAATGAAAAACTGTTTTTT. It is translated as CACQHRRHNEKLFF.

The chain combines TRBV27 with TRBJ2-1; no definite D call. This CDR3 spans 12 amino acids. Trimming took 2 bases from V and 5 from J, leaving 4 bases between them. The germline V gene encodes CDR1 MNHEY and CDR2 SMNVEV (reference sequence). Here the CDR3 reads CASSLKHNEQFF. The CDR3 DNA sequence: TGTGCCAGCAGTTTAAAGCACAATGAGCAGTTCTTC.

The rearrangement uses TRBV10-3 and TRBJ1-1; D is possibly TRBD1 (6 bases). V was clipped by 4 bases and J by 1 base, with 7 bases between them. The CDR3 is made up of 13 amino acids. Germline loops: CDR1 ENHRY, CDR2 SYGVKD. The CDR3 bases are TGTGCCATCAGTGGGGGACAGAACACTGAAGCTTTCTTT. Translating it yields CAISGGQNTEAFF.

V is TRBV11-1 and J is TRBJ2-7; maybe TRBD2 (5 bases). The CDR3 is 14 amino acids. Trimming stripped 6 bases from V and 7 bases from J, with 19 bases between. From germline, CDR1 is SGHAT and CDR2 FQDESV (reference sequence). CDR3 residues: CASSLSDGGTEQYF. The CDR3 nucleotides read TGTGCCAGCAGTTTATCGGACGGAGGCACTGAGCAGTACTTC.